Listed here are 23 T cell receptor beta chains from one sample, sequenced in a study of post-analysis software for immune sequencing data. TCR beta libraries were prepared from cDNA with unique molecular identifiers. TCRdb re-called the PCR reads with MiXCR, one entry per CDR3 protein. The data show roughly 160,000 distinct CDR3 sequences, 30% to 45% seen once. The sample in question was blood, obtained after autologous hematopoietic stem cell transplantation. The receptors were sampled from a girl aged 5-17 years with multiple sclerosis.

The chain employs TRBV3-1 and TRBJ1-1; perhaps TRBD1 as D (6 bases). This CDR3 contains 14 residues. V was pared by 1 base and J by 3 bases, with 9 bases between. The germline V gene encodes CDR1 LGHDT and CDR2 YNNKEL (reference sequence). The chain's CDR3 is CASSQGRGDTEAFF. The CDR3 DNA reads TGTGCCAGCAGCCAAGGTAGGGGGGACACTGAAGCTTTCTTT.

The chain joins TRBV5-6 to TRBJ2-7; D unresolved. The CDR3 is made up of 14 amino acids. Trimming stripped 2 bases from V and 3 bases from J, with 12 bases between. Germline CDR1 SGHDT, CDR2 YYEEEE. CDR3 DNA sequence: TGTGCCAGCAGCTTTCGGAGTAGAGACTACGAGCAGTACTTC. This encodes CASSFRSRDYEQYF.

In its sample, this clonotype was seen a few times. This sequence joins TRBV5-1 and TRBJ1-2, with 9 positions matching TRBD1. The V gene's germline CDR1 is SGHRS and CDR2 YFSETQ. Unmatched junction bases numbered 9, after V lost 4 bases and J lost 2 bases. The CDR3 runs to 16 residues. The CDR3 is CASSTTPTGGNYGYTF. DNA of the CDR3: TGCGCCAGCAGCACGACCCCGACAGGGGGAAACTATGGCTACACCTTC.

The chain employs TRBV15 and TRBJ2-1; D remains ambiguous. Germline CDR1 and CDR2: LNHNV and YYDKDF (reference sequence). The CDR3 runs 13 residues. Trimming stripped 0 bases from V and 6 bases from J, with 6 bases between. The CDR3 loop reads CATSRDSSNEQFF. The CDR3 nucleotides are TGTGCCACCAGCAGAGATTCTAGCAATGAGCAGTTCTTC.

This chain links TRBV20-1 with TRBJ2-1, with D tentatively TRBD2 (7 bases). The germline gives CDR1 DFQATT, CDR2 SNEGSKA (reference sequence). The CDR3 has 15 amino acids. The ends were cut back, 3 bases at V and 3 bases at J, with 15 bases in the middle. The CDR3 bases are TGCAGTGCTAGGCCCCCGGGGGGCGGCTACAATGAGCAGTTCTTC. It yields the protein CSARPPGGGYNEQFF.

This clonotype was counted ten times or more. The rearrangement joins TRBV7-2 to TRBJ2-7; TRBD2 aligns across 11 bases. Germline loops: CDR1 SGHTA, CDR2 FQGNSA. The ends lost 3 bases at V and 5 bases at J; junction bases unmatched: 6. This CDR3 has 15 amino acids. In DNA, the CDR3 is TGTGCCAGCAGCTTCACTAGCGGGAGTAGCAACGAGCAGTACTTC. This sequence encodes CASSFTSGSSNEQYF.

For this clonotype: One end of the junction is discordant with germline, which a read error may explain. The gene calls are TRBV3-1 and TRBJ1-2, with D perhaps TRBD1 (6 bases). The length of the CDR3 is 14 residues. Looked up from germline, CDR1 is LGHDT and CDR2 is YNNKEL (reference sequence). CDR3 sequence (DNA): TGTGCCAGCAGCCAGGCAGGGGTAAACTATGGCCACACCTTC. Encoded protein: CASSQAGVNYGHTF.

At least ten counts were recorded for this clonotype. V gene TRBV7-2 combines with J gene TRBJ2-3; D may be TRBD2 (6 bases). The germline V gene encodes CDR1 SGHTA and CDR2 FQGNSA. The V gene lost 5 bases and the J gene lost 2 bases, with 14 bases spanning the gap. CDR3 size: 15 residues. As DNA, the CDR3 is TGTGCCAGCAGCGGCGGGACTTTGTACACAGATACGCAGTATTTT. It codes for CASSGGTLYTDTQYF.

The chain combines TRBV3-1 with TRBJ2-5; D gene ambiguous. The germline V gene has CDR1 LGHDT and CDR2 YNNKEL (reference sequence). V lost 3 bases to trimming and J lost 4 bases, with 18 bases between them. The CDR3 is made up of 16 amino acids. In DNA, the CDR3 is TGTGCCAGCAGCCACCCCAGCCCCACCCTCCGAGAGACCCAGTACTTC. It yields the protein CASSHPSPTLRETQYF.

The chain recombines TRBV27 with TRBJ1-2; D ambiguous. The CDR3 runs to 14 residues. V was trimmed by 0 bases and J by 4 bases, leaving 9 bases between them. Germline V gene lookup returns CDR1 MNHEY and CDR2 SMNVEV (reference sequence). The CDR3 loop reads CASSLSATVYGYTF. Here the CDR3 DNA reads TGTGCCAGCAGTTTATCGGCCACGGTCTATGGCTACACCTTC.

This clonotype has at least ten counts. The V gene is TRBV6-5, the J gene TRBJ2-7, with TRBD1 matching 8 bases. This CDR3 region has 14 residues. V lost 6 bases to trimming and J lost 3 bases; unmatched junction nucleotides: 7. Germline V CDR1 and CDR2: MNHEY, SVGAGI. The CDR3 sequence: CASRRDRSVYEQYF. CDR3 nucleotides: TGTGCCAGCAGACGGGACAGGTCGGTCTACGAGCAGTACTTC.

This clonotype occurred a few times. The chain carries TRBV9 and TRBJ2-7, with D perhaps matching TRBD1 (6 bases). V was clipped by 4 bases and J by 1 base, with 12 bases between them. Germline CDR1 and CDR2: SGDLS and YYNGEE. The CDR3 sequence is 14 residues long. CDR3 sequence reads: CASSQQGGSYEQYF. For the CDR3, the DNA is TGTGCCAGCAGCCAACAGGGTGGGTCCTACGAGCAGTACTTC.

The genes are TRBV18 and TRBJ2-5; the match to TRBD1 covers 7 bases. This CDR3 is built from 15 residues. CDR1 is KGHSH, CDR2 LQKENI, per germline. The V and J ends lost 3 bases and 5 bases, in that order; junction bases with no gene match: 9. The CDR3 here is CASSPHTGDGETQYF. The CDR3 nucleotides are TGTGCCAGCTCACCGCACACAGGGGATGGTGAGACCCAGTACTTC.

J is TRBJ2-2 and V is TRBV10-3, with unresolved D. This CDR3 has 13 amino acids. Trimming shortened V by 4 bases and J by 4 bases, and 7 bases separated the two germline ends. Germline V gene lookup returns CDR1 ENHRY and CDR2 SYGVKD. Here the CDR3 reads CAISVSSTGELFF. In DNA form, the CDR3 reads TGTGCCATCAGTGTTTCCTCCACCGGGGAGCTGTTTTTT.

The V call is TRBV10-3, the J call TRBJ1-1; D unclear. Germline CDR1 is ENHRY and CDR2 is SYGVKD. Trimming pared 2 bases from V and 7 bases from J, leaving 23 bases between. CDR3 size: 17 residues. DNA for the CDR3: TGTGCCATCAGTGAGATTTTAAGGCGGCACTCGAAGGGTGAAGCTTTCTTT. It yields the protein CAISEILRRHSKGEAFF.

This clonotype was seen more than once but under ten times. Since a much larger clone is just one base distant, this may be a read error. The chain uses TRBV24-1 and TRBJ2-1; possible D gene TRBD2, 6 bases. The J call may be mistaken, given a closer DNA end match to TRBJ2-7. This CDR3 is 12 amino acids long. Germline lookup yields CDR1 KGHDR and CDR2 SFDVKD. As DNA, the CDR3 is TGTGCCCCCCTAGCGAAAGGGGATGAGCAGTACTTC. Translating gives CAPLAKGDEQYF.

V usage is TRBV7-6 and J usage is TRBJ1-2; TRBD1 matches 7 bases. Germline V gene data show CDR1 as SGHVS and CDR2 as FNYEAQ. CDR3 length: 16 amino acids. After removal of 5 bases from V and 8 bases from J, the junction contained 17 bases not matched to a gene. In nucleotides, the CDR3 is TGTGCCAGCAGCCCTTTTCGACAGGGCCTATTCGGGGGCTACACCTTC. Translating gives CASSPFRQGLFGGYTF.

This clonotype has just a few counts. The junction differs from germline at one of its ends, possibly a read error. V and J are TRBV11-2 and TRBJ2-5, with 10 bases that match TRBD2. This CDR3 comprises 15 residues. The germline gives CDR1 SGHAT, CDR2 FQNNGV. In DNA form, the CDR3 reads TGTGCTAGCAGCACACTAGCGGGGCAACAAGAGACCCAGTACTTC. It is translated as CASSTLAGQQETQYF.

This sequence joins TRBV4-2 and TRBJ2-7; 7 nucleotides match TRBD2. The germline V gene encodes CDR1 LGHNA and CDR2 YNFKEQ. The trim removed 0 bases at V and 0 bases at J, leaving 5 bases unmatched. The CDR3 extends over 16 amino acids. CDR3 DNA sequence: TGTGCCAGCAGCCAAGATACAGCGGGGTACTCCTACGAGCAGTACTTC. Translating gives CASSQDTAGYSYEQYF.

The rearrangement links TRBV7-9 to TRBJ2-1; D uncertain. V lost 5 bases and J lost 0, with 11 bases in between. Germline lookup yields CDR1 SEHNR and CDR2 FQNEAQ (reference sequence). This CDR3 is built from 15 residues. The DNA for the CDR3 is TGTGCCAGCAGCCCGGACCCGAGCTCCTACAATGAGCAGTTCTTC. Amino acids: CASSPDPSSYNEQFF.

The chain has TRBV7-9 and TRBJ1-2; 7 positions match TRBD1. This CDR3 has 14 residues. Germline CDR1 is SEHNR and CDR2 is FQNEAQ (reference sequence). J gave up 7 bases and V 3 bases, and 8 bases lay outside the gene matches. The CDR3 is CASSLQGGGSGYTF. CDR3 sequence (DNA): TGTGCCAGCAGCTTGCAGGGGGGAGGAAGTGGCTACACCTTC.

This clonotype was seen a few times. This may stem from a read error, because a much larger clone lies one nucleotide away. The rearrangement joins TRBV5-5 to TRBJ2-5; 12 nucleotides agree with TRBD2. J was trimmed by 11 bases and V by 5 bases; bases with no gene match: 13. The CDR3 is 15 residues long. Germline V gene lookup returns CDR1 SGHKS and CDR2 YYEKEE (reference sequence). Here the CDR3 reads CASSPTSGRFHEQYF. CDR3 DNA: TGTGCCAGCAGTCCGACTAGCGGGAGATTCCATGAGCAGTACTTC.

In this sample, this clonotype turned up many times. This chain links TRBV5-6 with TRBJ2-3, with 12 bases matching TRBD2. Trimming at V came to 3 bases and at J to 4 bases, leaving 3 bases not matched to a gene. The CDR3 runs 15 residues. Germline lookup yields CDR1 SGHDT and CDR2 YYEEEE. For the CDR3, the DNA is TGTGCCAGCAGCTCCGGACTAGCGGGATCAGATACGCAGTATTTT. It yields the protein CASSSGLAGSDTQYF. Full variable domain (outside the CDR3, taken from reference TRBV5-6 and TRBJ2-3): DAGVTQSPTHLIKTRGQQVTLRCSPKSGHDTVSWYQQALGQGPQFIFQYYEEEERQRGNFPDRFSGHQFPNYSSELNVNALLLGDSALYLCASSSGLAGSDTQYFGPGTRLTVL.